This TCR beta chain originates from a study of cytomegalovirus exposure and HLA in healthy donors. Findings and caveats of the study: A later analysis reportedly found that, within productive TCRs, an Asian-associated ancestry cluster had fewer N-insertions than the mean observed across the approximately 670 donors.

The PCR employed 60 Vbeta primers together with 13 Jbeta primers. Some clones are missing from TCRdb's copy, which holds only in-frame ones; the method was immunoSEQ multiplex PCR. The data contain around 130,000 clones, about 80% of them singletons. Trimming stripped 3 bases from V and 1 base from J, with 12 bases between. CDR1 and CDR2 (germline): LNHDA, SQIVND (reference sequence). The CDR3 is made up of 15 amino acids. The donors gave bone marrow, and they were healthy. This clone turned up a few times. Its antigen is unidentified. The material sequenced was PBMCs. The TCR originated in a girl aged 2 to 10 in good health and CMV-seronegative. The V call is TRBV19, the J call TRBJ1-1, with unresolved D. CDR3 bases: TGTGCCAGTAGTATTGGGCCTGGGAGGAACACTGAAGCTTTCTTT. It is translated as CASSIGPGRNTEAFF.